A selection of T cell receptor beta chains follows, all from one sample in a study of blood T cell repertoires in COVID-19. TCRdb keeps only in-frame clones here, not all; method: immunoSEQ multiplex PCR. The table shows 100,000 to 120,000 clones, with around 68% occurring only once. Sequencing input: peripheral blood. Every receptor here comes from a woman aged 55 to 70 with acute or convalescent COVID-19. CDR3s leave out the opening cysteine and the closing phenylalanine or tryptophan.

v_call cdr3_length cdr3_aa
TRBV6-6 13 ASSYGQDSGSPLH
TRBV5-5 15 ASSLSGLAGVSYEQY
TRBV12-3/TRBV12-4 9 ASVSNYGYT
TRBV10-2 11 ASSDAIRSEQY
TRBV6-5 12 ASARGGITDTQY
TRBV18 14 ASSPVRIGILNEQF
TRBV7-3 10 ASSLNGIEAF
TRBV19 12 ASSGQSLGYGYT
TRBV5-6 13 ASSFRGNGNQPQH
TRBV7-8 16 ASSEDRGLPSLGNTIY
TRBV2 13 ASSEGAGNTGELF
TRBV6-5 11 ASSPFGHTEAF
TRBV29-1 10 SVATGGTEAF
TRBV11-2 12 ASSLRQGGTEAF
TRBV6-1 14 ASSESWQGVRNIQY
TRBV19 15 ASSIGPGGSNTGELF
TRBV19 15 ASSWLAGRNSGNTIY
TRBV24-1 13 ATSDGQGMNTEAF
TRBV6-5 10 ASRRLIEKLF
TRBV3-1/TRBV3-2 13 ASSQTGQGTNEQF
TRBV7-9 13 ASSLQLAGYNEQF
TRBV29-1 9 SATGRTEAF
TRBV6-5 12 ASRGGAASYEQY
TRBV6-6 12 ASSRTRGGDTQY
TRBV28 13 ASSQIGQAGETQY
TRBV28 9 ASKRETEAF
TRBV12-3/TRBV12-4 11 ASSLGLQETQY
TRBV28 11 ASLTGSNTEAF
TRBV9 13 ASSARGYSGNTIY
TRBV7-9 14 ASSLRGRQGASGYT
TRBV21-1 14 ASSDGTGVNTGELF
TRBV29-1 11 SVDWGRGGELF
TRBV6-5 12 ASSYSGGGNEQF
TRBV2 13 ASRPGQGSYNEQF
TRBV7-8 13 ASSLGTGLNYGYT
TRBV7-9 13 ASSSLRDRGSPLH
TRBV7-2 15 ASSLSATQTGGGEQY
TRBV20-1 13 SATDRGNRHYEQY
TRBV7-2 11 ASSPDSISPLH
TRBV13 11 ASSFGGGGELF
TRBV7-9 17 ASSLVPGGGASFNEKLF
TRBV25-1 16 ASSDLLKSRACNSPLH
TRBV29-1 13 SVSKQERSGNTIY
TRBV19 13 ASTSGTQLNTEAF
TRBV19 12 ASSPSYREEKLF
TRBV28 12 ASEGGTGRQPQH
TRBV3-1/TRBV3-2 15 ASSQDRGLITNTEAF
TRBV2 13 ASSEVWTDGNTIY
TRBV6-1 9 ASSDGGRAF
TRBV5-1 9 ASSFGDGYT
TRBV6-6 12 ASSWGQGAAEQY
TRBV27 12 ASMQPGPFNTQY
TRBV4-3 11 ASSHSVSTEAF